A selection of T cell receptor beta chains follows, all from one sample in a study of PD-L1 blockade in urothelial cancer. Clones were sequenced by immunoSEQ multiplex PCR, and TCRdb holds only the in-frame ones, with some missing. This table holds 70,000 or so clones, under 90% found once. Sequencing was performed on PBMCs, taken around atezolizumab (anti-PD-L1) treatment. The origin of the receptors is a man in his sixties or seventies with urothelial cancer. Each CDR3 is given with its conserved first and last residue. A D gene is named only where the DNA matches it firmly. Clone size, where shown, is once, few, many, or a class for clones that have expanded.

D,size,J,V,DNA,CDR3
TRBD2,.,TRBJ2-1,TRBV5-4,TGTGCCAGCAGCCATACTAGCGACAATGAGCAGTTCTTC,CASSHTSDNEQFF
TRBD2,.,TRBJ2-7,TRBV10-3,TGTGCCACCCTCCGGGAGGCATCCTACGAGCAGTACTTC,CATLREASYEQYF
.,.,TRBJ2-7,TRBV27,TGTGCCAGCAGTCCCTCAGTAACCTACGAGCAGTACTTC,CASSPSVTYEQYF
TRBD1,.,TRBJ2-7,TRBV6-6,TGTGCCAGCAGCCCAGGGACAGGGCAAACCTACGAGCAGTACTTC,CASSPGTGQTYEQYF
TRBD1,few,TRBJ2-2,TRBV5-1,TGCGCCAGCACCCCCACCGGGACAGGGGCCGGGGAGCTGTTTTTT,CASTPTGTGAGELFF
.,.,TRBJ2-5,TRBV5-6,TGTGCCAGCAGCCTTGGGACTGGCCTAGAGACCCAGTACTTC,CASSLGTGLETQYF
.,.,TRBJ2-1,TRBV27,TGTGCCAGCAGTTTTGTTTCCGGGTATTTCAATGAGCAGTTCTTC,CASSFVSGYFNEQFF
.,once,TRBJ1-1,TRBV5-1,TGCGCCAGCAGCTTGGCCCCGGCAGGAGAAGCTTTCTTT,CASSLAPAGEAFF
.,once,TRBJ1-3,TRBV28,TGTGCCAGCGGGCCTCCCTCTGGAAACACCATATATTTT,CASGPPSGNTIYF
TRBD1,.,TRBJ1-5,TRBV18,TGTGCCAGCTCACGGGAGGGGACAGGGATTGGGACAGGTCAGCCCCAGCATTTT,CASSREGTGIGTGQPQHF
.,once,TRBJ2-4,TRBV4-1,TGCGCCAGCAGCCTCGAAGCAGGGGACCGAAGCATTCAGTACTTC,CASSLEAGDRSIQYF
.,.,TRBJ2-2,TRBV11-3,TGTGCCAGCAGCTTGACAGCGAACACCGGGGAGCTGTTTTTT,CASSLTANTGELFF
.,.,TRBJ2-5,TRBV6-6,TGTGCCAGCAGTTACGTGGGAGAAGAGACCCAGTACTTC,CASSYVGEETQYF
TRBD2,.,TRBJ2-7,TRBV2,TGTGCCAGCAGTGAAGGACTAGCCCCCTACGAGCAGTACTTC,CASSEGLAPYEQYF
.,.,TRBJ1-4,TRBV4-2,TGTGCCAGCAGCCAAGATCTCATGGGCAGGGGACATTTTTTT,CASSQDLMGRGHFF